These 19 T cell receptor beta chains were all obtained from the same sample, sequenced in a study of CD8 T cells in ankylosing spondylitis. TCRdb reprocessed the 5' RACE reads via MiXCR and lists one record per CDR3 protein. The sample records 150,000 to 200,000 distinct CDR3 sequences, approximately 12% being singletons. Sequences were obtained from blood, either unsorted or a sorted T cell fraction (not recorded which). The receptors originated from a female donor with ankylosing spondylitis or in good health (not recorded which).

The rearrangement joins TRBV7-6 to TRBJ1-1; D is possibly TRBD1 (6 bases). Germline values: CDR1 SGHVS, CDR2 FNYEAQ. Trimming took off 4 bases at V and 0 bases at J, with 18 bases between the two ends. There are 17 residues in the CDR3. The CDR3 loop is CASSSAGTFAMNTEAFF. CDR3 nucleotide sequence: TGTGCCAGCAGCTCCGCCGGGACATTCGCCATGAACACTGAAGCTTTCTTT. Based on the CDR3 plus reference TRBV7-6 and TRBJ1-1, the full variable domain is GAGVSQSPRYKVTKRGQDVALRCDPISGHVSLYWYRQALGQGPEFLTYFNYEAQQDKSGLPNDRFSAERPEGSISTLTIQRTEQRDSAMYRCASSSAGTFAMNTEAFFGQGTRLTVV.

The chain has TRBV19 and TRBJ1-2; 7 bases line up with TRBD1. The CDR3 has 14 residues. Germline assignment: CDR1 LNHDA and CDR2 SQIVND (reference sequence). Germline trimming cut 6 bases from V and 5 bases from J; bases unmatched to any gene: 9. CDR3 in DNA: TGTGCCAGTAGGATCGGACAGGCGGCATATGGCTACACCTTC. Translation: CASRIGQAAYGYTF.

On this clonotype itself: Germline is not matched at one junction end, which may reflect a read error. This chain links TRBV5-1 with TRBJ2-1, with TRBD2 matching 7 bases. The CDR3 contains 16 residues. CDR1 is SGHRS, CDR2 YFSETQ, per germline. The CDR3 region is CSSSLAPGTTVNEQFF. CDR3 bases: TGCTCCAGCAGCTTGGCCCCCGGGACTACCGTCAATGAGCAGTTCTTC.

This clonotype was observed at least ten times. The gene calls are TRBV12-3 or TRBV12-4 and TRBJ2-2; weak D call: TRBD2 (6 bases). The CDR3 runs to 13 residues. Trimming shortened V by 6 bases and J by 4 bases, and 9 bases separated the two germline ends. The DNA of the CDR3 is TGTGCCAGCAGCTTGGGGGGCACCGGGGAGCTGTTTTTT. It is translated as CASSLGGTGELFF.

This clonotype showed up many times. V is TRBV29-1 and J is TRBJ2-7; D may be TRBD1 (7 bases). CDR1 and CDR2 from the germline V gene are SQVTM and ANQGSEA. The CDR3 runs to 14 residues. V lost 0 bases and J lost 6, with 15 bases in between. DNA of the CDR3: TGCAGCGTTGAAGATTGGAGGGGGCCCGGCGAGCAGTACTTC. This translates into CSVEDWRGPGEQYF.

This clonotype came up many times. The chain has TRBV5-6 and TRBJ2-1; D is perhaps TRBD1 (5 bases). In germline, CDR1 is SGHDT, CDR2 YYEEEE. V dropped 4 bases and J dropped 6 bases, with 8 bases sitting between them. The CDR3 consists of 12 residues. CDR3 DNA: TGTGCCAGCAGCGGCAGGGTCAATGAGCAGTTCTTC. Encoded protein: CASSGRVNEQFF.

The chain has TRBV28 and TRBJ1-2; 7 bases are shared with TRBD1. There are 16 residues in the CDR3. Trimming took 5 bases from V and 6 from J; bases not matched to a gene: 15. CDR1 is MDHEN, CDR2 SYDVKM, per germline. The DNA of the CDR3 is TGTGCCAGCAGTAAAGCGCAGGGACAGAGGGCGGATGGCTACACCTTC. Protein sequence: CASSKAQGQRADGYTF.

The CDR3: CASRAAGIGELFF. CDR3 nucleotides: TGTGCCAGCAGGGCAGCGGGAATCGGGGAGCTGTTTTTT. The chain uses TRBV12-3 or TRBV12-4 and TRBJ2-2; 7 positions match TRBD2. CDR3 length: 13 amino acids. Losses at the gene ends were 6 bases for V and 7 bases for J; bases not matched to a gene: 5.

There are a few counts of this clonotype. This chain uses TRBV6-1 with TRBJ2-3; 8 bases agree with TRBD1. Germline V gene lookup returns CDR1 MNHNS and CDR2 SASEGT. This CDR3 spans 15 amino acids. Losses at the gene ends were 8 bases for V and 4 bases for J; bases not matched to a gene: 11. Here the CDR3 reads CASRTGQGRADTQYF. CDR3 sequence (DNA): TGTGCCAGCCGAACCGGACAGGGAAGGGCAGATACGCAGTATTTT.

The CDR3 DNA follows: TGCAGTGCTAGCCGAGGGACGATTAAGACGAATGAGCAGTTCTTC. The encoded protein is CSASRGTIKTNEQFF. This chain connects TRBV20-1 to TRBJ2-1; either TRBD1 or TRBD2 may fit D (5 bases each). Germline V CDR1 and CDR2: DFQATT, SNEGSKA (reference sequence). The CDR3 runs 15 residues. The V gene lost 3 bases and the J gene lost 7 bases, with 19 bases spanning the gap.

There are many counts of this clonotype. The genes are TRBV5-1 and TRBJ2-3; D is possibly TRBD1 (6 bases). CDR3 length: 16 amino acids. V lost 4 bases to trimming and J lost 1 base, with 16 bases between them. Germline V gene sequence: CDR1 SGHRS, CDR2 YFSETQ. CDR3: CASSVPTHRGTDTQYF. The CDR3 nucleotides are TGCGCCAGCAGCGTACCCACACACAGGGGCACAGATACGCAGTATTTT.

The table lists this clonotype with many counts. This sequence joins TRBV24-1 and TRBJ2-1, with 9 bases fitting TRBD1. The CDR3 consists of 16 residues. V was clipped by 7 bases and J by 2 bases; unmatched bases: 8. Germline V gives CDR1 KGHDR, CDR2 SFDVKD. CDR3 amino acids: CATSGTGKGTYNEQFF. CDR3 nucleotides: TGTGCCACCAGCGGGACAGGGAAGGGAACCTACAATGAGCAGTTCTTC.

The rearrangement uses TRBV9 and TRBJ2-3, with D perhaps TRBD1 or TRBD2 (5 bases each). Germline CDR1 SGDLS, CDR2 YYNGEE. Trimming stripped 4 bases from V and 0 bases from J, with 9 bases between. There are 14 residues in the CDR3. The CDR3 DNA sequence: TGTGCCAGCAGCAGGGACGGCAGCACAGATACGCAGTATTTT. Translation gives CASSRDGSTDTQYF.

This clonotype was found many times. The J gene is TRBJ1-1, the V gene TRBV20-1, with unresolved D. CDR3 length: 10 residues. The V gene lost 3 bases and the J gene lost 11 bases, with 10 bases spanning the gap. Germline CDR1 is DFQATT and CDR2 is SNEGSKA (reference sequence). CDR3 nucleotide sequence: TGCAGTGCTAGGCGGGTAGTCGCTTTCTTT. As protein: CSARRVVAFF.

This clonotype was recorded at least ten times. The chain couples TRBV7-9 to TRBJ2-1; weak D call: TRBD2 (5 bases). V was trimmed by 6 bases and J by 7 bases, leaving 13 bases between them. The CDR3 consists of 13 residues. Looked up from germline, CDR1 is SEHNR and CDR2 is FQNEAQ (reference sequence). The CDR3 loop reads CASRQGGGNEQFF. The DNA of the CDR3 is TGTGCCAGCAGGCAAGGAGGTGGGAATGAGCAGTTCTTC. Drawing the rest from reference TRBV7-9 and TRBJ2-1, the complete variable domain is DTGVSQNPRHKITKRGQNVTFRCDPISEHNRLYWYRQTLGQGPEFLTYFQNEAQLEKSRLLSDRFSAERPKGSFSTLEIQRTEQGDSAMYLCASRQGGGNEQFFGPGTRLTVL.

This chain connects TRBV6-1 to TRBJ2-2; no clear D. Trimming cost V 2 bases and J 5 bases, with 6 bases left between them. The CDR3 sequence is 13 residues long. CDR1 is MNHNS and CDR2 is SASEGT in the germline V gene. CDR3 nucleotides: TGTGCCAGCAGTGAAACGACGACCGGGGAGCTGTTTTTT. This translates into CASSETTTGELFF.

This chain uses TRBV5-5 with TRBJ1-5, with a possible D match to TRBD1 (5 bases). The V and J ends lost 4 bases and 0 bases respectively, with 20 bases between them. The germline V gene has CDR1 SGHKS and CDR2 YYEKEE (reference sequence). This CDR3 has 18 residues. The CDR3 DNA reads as TGTGCCAGCAGCGGGGGACCGGGACTCAGTATTAGCAATCAGCCCCAGCATTTT. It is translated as CASSGGPGLSISNQPQHF.

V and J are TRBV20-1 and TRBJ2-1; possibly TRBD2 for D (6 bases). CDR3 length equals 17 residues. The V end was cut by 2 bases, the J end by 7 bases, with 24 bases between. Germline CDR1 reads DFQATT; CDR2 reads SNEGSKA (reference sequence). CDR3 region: CSARLMAGLAGENEQFF. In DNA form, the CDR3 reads TGCAGTGCTAGATTGATGGCGGGGCTGGCTGGGGAAAATGAGCAGTTCTTC.

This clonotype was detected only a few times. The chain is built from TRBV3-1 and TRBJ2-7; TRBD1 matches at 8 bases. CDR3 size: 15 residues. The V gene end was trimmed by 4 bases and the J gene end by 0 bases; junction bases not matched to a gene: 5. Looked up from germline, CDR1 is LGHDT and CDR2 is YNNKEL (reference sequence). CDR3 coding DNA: TGTGCCAGCAGCCCCGGACAGGGAGACTCCTACGAGCAGTACTTC. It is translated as CASSPGQGDSYEQYF.